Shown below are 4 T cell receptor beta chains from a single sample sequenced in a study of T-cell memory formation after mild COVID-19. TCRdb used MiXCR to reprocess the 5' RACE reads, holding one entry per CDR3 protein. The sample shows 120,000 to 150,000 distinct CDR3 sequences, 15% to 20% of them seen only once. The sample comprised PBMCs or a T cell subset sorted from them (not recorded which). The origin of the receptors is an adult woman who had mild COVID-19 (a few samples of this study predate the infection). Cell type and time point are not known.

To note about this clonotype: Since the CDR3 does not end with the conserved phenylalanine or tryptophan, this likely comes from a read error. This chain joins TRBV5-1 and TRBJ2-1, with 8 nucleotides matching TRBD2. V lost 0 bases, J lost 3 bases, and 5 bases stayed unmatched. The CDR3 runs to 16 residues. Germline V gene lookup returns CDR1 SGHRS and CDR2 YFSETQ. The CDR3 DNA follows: TGCGCCAGCAGCTTGGCCTCTAGCGGGCACTACAATGAGCAGTTCTTA. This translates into CASSLASSGHYNEQFL.

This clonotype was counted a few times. The CDR3 bases are TGCGCCAGCAGCTTCCAGGGGGCTTTGCTGAACACTGAAGCTTTCTTT. This gives the protein CASSFQGALLNTEAFF. This chain connects TRBV5-1 to TRBJ1-1; 8 positions agree with TRBD1. In germline, CDR1 is SGHRS, CDR2 YFSETQ. This CDR3 spans 16 amino acids. J was trimmed by 0 bases and V by 2 bases; bases with no gene match: 6. Complete variable domain (other parts from reference TRBV5-1 and TRBJ1-1): KAGVTQTPRYLIKTRGQQVTLSCSPISGHRSVSWYQQTPGQGLQFLFEYFSETQRNKGNFPGRFSGRQFSNSRSEMNVSTLELGDSALYLCASSFQGALLNTEAFFGQGTRLTVV.

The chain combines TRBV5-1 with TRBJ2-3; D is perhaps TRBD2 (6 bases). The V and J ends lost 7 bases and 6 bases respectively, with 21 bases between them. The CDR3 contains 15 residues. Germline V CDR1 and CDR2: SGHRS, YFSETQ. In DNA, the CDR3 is TGCGCCAGCTGGAACCGACTAGACCTGAAGGATACGCAGTATTTT. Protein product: CASWNRLDLKDTQYF.

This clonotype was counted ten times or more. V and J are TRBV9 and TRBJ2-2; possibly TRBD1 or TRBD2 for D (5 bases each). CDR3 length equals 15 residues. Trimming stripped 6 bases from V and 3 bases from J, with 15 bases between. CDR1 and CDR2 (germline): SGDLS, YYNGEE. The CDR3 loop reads CASTAGATDTGELFF. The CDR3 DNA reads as TGTGCCAGCACCGCCGGGGCTACGGACACCGGGGAGCTGTTTTTT. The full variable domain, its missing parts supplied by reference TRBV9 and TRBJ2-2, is DSGVTQTPKHLITATGQRVTLRCSPRSGDLSVYWYQQSLDQGLQFLIQYYNGEERAKGNILERFSAQQFPDLHSELNLSSLELGDSALYFCASTAGATDTGELFFGEGSRLTVL.